This TCR beta chain was identified in a study of molecular identifiers for immune sequencing clone quantification. It was from roughly 21,000 to 960,000 sorted cells, with 10%, 30% or 50% RNA, that naive CD8 libraries came. Making the bulk TCR libraries relied on previously described methods and listed TCR primers. One entry per CDR3 protein results from TCRdb running MiXCR on the PCR reads. The data contain about 630,000 distinct CDR3 sequences, about 25% of them singletons. Germline V CDR1 and CDR2: SGHVS, FQNEAQ. This CDR3 is built from 17 residues. Germline trimming cut 4 bases from V and 1 base from J; bases unmatched to any gene: 9.

The sequence was obtained from a human donor in good health. Some libraries in this study had Jurkat cell RNA spiked in. The sample consisted of naive CD8+ T cells from blood, with Jurkat cell RNA spiked in. As for subset: FACS-sorted CD8+CD4-CCR7+CD45RA+ naive T cells. The chain uses TRBV7-8 and TRBJ1-4; TRBD1 aligns across 7 bases. CDR3 bases: TGTGCCAGCAGCTCAGACTTGGACAGGCGAACTAATGAAAAACTGTTTTTT. It codes for CASSSDLDRRTNEKLFF.